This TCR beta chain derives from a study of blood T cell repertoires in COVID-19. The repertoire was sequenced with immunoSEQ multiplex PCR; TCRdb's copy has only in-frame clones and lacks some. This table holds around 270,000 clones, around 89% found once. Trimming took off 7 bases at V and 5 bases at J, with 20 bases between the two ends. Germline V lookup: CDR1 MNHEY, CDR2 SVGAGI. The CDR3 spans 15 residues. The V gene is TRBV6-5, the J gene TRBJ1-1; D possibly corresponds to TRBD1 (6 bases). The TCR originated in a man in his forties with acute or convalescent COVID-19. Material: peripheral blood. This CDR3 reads CASTYGWGLGTEAFF. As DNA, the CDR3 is TGTGCCAGCACCTACGGTTGGGGGCTGGGAACTGAAGCTTTCTTT.